This T cell receptor beta chain came from a study of blood T cell repertoires in COVID-19 (dated by TCRdb to 2018 to 2021). Study-wide context: The collaborator samples originated in the United States, Italy and Spain and spanned the acute and convalescent phases of COVID-19. The material from the prospective study consisted of cDNA or gDNA derived from T cells, B-cell-depleted T cells, or PBMCs. Deeply sampled blood TCRbeta repertoires from subjects exposed to, actively infected with, or recovered from COVID-19 were included in the dataset. The repertoires were released in a freely available public database meant as a resource for research on the immune response to SARS-CoV-2. The samples were drawn from two sources: the first 160 participants of the ongoing ImmuneRACE study, and 1,254 subjects contributed by 6 global collaborators. Sample metadata almost always included a de-identified subject ID, COVID-19 status, age in years and sex. Where available, HLA class I and class II types were obtained from metadata supplied by the sample provider rather than from assay-based typing.

TCRbeta CDR3 regions were amplified from genomic DNA by means of the immunoSEQ Assay, a bias-controlled multiplex PCR. The authors processed their data as follows. The number of nucleated cells in each sample was estimated from the amplification of reference gene primers within the assay. To quantify the absolute abundance of each unique TCRbeta CDR3 rearrangement, sequence reads were collapsed and filtered. For each sample, productive Simpson clonality was calculated by taking the square root of Simpson's diversity index across productive rearrangements. The table was pulled from immuneACCESS by TCRdb, which kept in-frame rearrangements only. Such tables lose some clones; where checked, under half of the loss comes from unresolved V genes, and the rest has no known cause. V and J calls and clone size are copied from that table; D and trimming were computed from the DNA. The sample records 300,000 to 400,000 clones, about 88% of which are singletons. Just over 7% of the sample is in the top ten clones.

Here is what the overall study found, with its caveats: Clinical and demographic metadata were provided uncurated, with the amount varying by source and participant.

One collaborating source in Seattle enrolled patients during active infection and followed them longitudinally through the course of disease. Whole blood was collected in K2EDTA tubes by collaborating institutions according to the institutions' own protocols. For TCRbeta analysis, collaborators shipped samples in one of three forms: frozen whole blood, isolated PBMCs, or DNA extracted from either of those sample types. A remark on this clone: Its antigen is not yet known. Base qualities are missing; no much larger clone stands one base away.

CDR1 SGHAT and CDR2 FQNNGV were looked up in the germline V gene. Ends trimmed: V by 7 bases, J by 2 bases; bases unmatched to a gene: 7. The CDR3 holds 14 amino acids from the cysteine to the phenylalanine. CDR3 DNA only is kept here, 42 bases in frame from base 1. Recombination joined TRBV11-2 with TRBJ1-1; 7 central nucleotides agree with TRBD1. The receptor was isolated from a woman aged 55-70 years with COVID-19, enrolled during active disease. Sequences were obtained from peripheral blood. The DNA reads as follows: TGTGCCAGCATCCCGGGACAGAGTAACACTGAAGCTTTCTTT. This codes for CASIPGQSNTEAFF.